This TCR beta chain derives from a study of cytomegalovirus exposure and HLA in healthy donors. Overall study: Genotyping of under 500 donors showed that 65% to 90% belonged to the Caucasian-associated ancestry cluster.

To note about this clone: Its antigen is still unknown.

Findings and caveats of the study: Later analysis reportedly placed an Asian-associated ancestry cluster below the roughly 680-donor mean in N-insertions.

Germline-derived CDR1 and CDR2 are LNHDA and SQIVND (reference sequence). CDR3 length equals 17 residues. After removal of 6 bases from V and 6 bases from J, the junction contained 15 bases not matched to a gene. Primers for the PCR totalled 60 Vbeta and 13 Jbeta. Libraries were prepared by immunoSEQ multiplex PCR; TCRdb keeps only in-frame clonotypes and omits some of them. Among 45,000 to 55,000 clones listed, around 82% were seen once. The sequenced sample consisted of PBMCs. The receptor comes from a man aged 25-45 years in good health and CMV-seropositive. V and J are TRBV19 and TRBJ1-5; 9 positions match TRBD1. As DNA, the CDR3 is TGTGCCAGTAGACTAGCATCGAGGACAGGGGAAGGTCAGCCCCAGCATTTT. This sequence encodes CASRLASRTGEGQPQHF.